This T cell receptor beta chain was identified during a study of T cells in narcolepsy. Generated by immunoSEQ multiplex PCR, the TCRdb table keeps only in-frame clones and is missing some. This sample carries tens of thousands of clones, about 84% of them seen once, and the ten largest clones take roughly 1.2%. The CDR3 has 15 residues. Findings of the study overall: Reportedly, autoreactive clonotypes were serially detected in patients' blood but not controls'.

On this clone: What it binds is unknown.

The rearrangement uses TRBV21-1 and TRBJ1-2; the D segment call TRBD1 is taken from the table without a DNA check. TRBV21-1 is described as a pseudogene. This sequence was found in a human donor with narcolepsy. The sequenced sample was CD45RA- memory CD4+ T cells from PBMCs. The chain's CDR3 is CASSFRTGESYGYTF. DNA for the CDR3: TGTGCCAGCTCCTTTAGGACAGGGGAAAGCTATGGCTACACCTTC.